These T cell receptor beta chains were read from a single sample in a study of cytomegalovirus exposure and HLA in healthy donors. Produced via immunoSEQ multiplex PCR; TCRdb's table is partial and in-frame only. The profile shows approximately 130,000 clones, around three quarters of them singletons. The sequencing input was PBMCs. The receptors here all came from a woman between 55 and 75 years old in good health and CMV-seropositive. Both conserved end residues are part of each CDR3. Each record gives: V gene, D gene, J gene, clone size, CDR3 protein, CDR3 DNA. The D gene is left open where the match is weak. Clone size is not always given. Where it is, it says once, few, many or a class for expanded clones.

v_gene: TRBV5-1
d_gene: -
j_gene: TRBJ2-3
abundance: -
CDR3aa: CASSLPIQGNTDTQYF
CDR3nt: TGCGCCAGCAGCTTACCTATACAGGGAAACACAGATACGCAGTATTTT

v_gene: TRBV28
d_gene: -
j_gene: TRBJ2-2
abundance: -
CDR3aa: CASSTRNTGELFF
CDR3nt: TGTGCCAGCAGTACAAGGAACACCGGGGAGCTGTTTTTT

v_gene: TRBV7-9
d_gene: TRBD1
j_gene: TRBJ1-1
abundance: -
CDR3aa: CASSFTRGTVWGAEAFF
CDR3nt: TGTGCCAGCAGCTTTACCAGGGGGACTGTTTGGGGTGCTGAAGCTTTCTTT

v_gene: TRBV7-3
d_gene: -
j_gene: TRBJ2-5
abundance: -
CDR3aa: CASSKAGGETQYF
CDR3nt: TGTGCCAGCAGCAAAGCGGGTGGGGAGACCCAGTACTTC

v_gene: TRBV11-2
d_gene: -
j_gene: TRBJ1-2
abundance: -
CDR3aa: CASSLGGVPNGYTF
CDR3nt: TGTGCCAGCAGCTTAGGGGGGGTCCCCAATGGCTACACCTTC

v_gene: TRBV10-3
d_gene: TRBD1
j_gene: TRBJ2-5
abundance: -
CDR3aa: CAIGPGTGGRWETQYF
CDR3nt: TGTGCCATCGGCCCCGGGACAGGGGGAAGATGGGAGACCCAGTACTTC

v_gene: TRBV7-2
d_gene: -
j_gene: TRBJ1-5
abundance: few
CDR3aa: CASSFRDTNQPQHF
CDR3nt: TGTGCCAGCAGCTTCCGGGACACCAATCAGCCCCAGCATTTT

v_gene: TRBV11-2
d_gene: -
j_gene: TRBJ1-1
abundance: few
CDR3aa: CASSLSNGFPAFF
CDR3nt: TGTGCCAGCAGCTTAAGTAATGGCTTTCCGGCTTTCTTT

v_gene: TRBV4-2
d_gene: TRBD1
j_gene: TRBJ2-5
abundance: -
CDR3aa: CASSPGTGKGETQYF
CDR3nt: TGTGCCAGCAGCCCCGGGACAGGGAAGGGAGAGACCCAGTACTTC

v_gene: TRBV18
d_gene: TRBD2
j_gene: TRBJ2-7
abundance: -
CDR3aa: CASGSSGQDEQYF
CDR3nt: TGTGCCAGCGGGTCTAGCGGCCAGGACGAGCAGTACTTC

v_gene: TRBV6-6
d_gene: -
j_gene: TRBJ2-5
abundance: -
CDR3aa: CASSQEETQYF
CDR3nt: TGTGCCAGCAGTCAAGAGGAGACCCAGTACTTC

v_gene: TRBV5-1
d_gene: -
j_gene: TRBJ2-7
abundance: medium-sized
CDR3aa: CASSFISSGSYEQYF
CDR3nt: TGCGCCAGCAGCTTCATATCCAGCGGCTCCTACGAGCAGTACTTC

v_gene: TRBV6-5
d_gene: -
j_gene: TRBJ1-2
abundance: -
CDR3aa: CASSFRTENNYGYTF
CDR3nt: TGTGCCAGCAGTTTCAGGACTGAAAACAACTATGGCTACACCTTC

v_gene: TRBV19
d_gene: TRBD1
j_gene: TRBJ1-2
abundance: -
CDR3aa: CASSEQGTTNYGYTF
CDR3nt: TGTGCCAGTAGCGAACAGGGGACGACTAACTATGGCTACACCTTC

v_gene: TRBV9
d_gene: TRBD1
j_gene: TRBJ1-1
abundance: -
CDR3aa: CASSGGTVNTEAFF
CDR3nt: TGTGCCAGCAGCGGTGGGACAGTGAACACTGAAGCTTTCTTT

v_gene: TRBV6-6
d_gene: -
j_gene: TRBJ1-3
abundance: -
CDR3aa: CASTMMSSGNTIYF
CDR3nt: TGTGCCAGCACCATGATGAGCTCTGGAAACACCATATATTTT

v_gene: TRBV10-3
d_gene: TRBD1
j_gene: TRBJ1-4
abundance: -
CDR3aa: CAISPGTGVEKLFF
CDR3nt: TGTGCCATCAGTCCCGGGACAGGGGTGGAAAAACTGTTTTTT

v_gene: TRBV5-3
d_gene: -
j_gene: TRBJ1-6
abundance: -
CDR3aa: CARSRDGQNNSPLHF
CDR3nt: TGTGCCAGAAGCCGCGACGGACAGAATAATTCACCCCTCCACTTT

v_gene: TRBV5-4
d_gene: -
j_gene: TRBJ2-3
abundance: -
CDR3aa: CASSQDSYTDTQYF
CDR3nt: TGTGCCAGCAGCCAGGACAGCTACACAGATACGCAGTATTTT

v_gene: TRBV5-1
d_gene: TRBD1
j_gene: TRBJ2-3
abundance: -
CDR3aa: CASSLTRTGWADTQYF
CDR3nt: TGCGCCAGCAGCTTGACTCGGACAGGGTGGGCAGATACGCAGTATTTT

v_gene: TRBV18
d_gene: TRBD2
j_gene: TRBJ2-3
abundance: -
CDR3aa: CASSPNSGGADTQYF
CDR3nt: TGTGCCAGCTCACCCAATAGCGGGGGGGCCGATACGCAGTATTTT

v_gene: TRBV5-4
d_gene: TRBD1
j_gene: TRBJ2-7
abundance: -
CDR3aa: CASTMVLQGKPYEQYF
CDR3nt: TGTGCCAGCACCATGGTTCTACAGGGGAAGCCCTACGAGCAGTACTTC

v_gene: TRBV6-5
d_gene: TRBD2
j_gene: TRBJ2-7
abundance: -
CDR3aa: CASSYSGRGGDYEQYF
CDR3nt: TGTGCCAGCAGTTACTCCGGGCGGGGGGGAGACTACGAGCAGTACTTC

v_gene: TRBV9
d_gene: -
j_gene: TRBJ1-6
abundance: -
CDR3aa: CASSSLNSPLHF
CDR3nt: TGTGCCAGCAGTTCACTTAATTCACCCCTCCACTTT

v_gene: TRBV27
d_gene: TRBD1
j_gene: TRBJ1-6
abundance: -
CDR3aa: CASNRQGPNSPLHF
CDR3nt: TGTGCCAGCAATCGACAGGGCCCTAATTCACCCCTCCACTTT

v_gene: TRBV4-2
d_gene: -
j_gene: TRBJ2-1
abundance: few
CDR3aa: CASSQAPGLDEQFF
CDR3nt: TGTGCCAGCAGCCAAGCCCCAGGGTTGGATGAGCAGTTCTTC

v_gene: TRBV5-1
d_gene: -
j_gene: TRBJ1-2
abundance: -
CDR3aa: CASSWDTDGSYTF
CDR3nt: TGCGCCAGCAGCTGGGACACCGACGGGTCCTACACCTTC

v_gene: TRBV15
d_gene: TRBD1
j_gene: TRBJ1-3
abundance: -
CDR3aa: CATNTGAGNTIYF
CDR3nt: TGTGCCACCAACACAGGGGCTGGAAACACCATATATTTT

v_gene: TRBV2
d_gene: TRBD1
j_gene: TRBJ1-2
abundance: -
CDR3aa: CASSQGDKGYYGYTF
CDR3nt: TGTGCCAGCAGTCAGGGGGACAAGGGATACTATGGCTACACCTTC

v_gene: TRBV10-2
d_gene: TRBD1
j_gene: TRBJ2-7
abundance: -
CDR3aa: CASVSGTGSYEQYF
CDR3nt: TGCGCCAGCGTATCAGGGACAGGGTCCTACGAGCAGTACTTC

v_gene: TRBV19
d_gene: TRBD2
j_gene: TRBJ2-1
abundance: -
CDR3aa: CASSIDGLAGGPPGNEQFF
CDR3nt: TGTGCCAGTAGTATAGATGGTCTAGCGGGGGGCCCACCCGGAAATGAGCAGTTCTTC

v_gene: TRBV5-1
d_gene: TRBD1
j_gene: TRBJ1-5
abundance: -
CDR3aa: CASSLSPTGGNQPQHF
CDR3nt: TGCGCCAGTTCACTTTCCCCGACAGGGGGCAATCAGCCCCAGCATTTT

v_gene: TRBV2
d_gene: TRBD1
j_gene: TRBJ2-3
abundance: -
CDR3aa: CASKRIPGQVNTDTQYF
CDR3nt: TGTGCCAGCAAACGGATACCGGGACAGGTGAACACAGATACGCAGTATTTT

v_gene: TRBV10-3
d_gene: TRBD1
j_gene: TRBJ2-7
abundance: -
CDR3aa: CAISDRGQGTYEQYF
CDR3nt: TGTGCCATCAGTGACAGGGGACAGGGGACCTACGAGCAGTACTTC

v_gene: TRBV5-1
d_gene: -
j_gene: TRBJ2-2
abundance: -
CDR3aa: CASSTMGQRNTGELFF
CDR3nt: TGCGCCAGCAGCACAATGGGACAACGGAACACCGGGGAGCTGTTTTTT

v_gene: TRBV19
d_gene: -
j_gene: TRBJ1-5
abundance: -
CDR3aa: CASNLGGYSNQPQHF
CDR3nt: TGTGCCAGTAACCTGGGAGGTTATAGCAATCAGCCCCAGCATTTT

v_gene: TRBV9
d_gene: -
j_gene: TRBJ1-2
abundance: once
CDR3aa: CASSQGSGNYGYTF
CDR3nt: TGTGCCAGCAGCCAAGGTTCCGGGAACTATGGCTACACCTTC

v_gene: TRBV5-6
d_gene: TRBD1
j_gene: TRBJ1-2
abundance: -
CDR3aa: CASTMTGDRLRYTF
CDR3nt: TGTGCCAGCACCATGACCGGGGACAGACTCCGCTACACCTTC

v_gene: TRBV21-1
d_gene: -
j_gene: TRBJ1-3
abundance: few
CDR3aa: CASSKKGAGNTIYF
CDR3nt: TGTGCCAGCAGCAAAAAGGGGGCTGGAAACACCATATATTTT

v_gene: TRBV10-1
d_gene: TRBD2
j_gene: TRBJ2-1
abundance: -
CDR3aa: CASSAGAARGEQFF
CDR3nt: TGCGCCAGCAGTGCCGGGGCCGCGCGGGGGGAGCAGTTCTTC

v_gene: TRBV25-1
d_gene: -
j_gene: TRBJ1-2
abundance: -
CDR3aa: CASSDAGVSGYTF
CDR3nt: TGTGCCAGCAGTGATGCAGGGGTGAGTGGCTACACCTTC

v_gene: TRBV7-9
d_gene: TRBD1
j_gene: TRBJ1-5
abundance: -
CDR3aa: CASSLTGGRQPQHF
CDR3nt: TGTGCCAGCAGCCTTACAGGGGGAAGGCAGCCCCAGCATTTT